Listed here is a single T cell receptor beta chain. This sample was taken from a study of cytomegalovirus exposure and HLA in healthy donors. Trimming at V came to 0 bases and at J to 10 bases, leaving 4 bases not matched to a gene. The CDR3 totals 13 residues. CDR1 is MGHRA, CDR2 YSYEKL, per germline. PCR primers comprised 60 Vbeta and 13 Jbeta primers. Only in-frame clones appear in the TCRdb table, and some are missing; sequencing was by immunoSEQ multiplex PCR. The table includes 100,000 to 150,000 clones, less than 75% detected once. V usage is TRBV4-1 and J usage is TRBJ1-1; TRBD1 matches 8 bases. Source material: PBMCs. This clonotype originated in a woman aged 40 to 49 in good health and CMV-seronegative. The CDR3 reads CASSQDRGRVAFF. In DNA, the CDR3 is TGCGCCAGCAGCCAAGACAGGGGGCGCGTAGCTTTCTTT.